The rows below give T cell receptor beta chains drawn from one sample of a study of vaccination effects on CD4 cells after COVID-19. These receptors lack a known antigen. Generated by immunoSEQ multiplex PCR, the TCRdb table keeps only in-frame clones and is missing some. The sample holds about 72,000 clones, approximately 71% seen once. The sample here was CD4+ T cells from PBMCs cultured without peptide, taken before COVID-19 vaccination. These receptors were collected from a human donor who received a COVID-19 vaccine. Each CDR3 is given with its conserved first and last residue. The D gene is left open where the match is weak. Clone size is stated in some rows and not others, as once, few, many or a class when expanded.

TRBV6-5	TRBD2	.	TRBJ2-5	TGTGCCAGCAGTTACTCCCCAGGGAGGGGAATAGAGACCCAGTACTTC	CASSYSPGRGIETQYF
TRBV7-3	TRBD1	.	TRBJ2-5	TGTGCCAGCCGATGGACAGGGCAAGAGACCCAGTACTTC	CASRWTGQETQYF
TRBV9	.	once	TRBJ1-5	TGTGCCAGCAGCCTTCTGGGGCTTAGCAATCAGCCCCAGCATTTT	CASSLLGLSNQPQHF
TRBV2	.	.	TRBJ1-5	TGTGCCAGCAGTGGGGACAGCAATCAGCCCCAGCATTTT	CASSGDSNQPQHF
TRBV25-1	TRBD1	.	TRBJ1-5	TGTGCCACCGGACAGGGGGCTAGCAATCAGCCCCAGCATTTT	CATGQGASNQPQHF
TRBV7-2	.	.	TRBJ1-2	TGTGCCAGCAGCTCAAGCGGCGGCTGGGGCTATGGCTACACCTTC	CASSSSGGWGYGYTF
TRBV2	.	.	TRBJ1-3	TGTGCCAGCAGGACGGGTTACTCTGGAAACACCATATATTTT	CASRTGYSGNTIYF
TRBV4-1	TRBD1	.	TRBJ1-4	TGCGCCAGCAGCCAAGATCCAGGGGGTGGAAAACTGTTTTTT	CASSQDPGGGKLFF
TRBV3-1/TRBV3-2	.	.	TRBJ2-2	TGTGCCAGCAGCCAAATGACTCAGAACACCGGGGAGCTGTTTTTT	CASSQMTQNTGELFF
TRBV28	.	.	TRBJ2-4	TGTGCCAGCAGTTTACCTTCAGGGACGGGGTCTGGCATTCAGTACTTC	CASSLPSGTGSGIQYF
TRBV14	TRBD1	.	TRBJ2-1	TGTGCCAGCAGCCAAGAACTACAGGGGCCCTACAATGAGCAGTTCTTC	CASSQELQGPYNEQFF
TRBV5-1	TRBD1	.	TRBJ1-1	TGCGCCAGCAGACCAGGGGGGCAATCCACTGAAGCTTTCTTT	CASRPGGQSTEAFF
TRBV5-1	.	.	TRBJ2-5	TGCGCCAGCAGCTTGTCTGCGGGGGCTGGAGAGACCCAGTACTTC	CASSLSAGAGETQYF
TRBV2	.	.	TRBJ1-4	TGTGCCAGCAGTGAAAGACAGACTAATGAAAAACTGTTTTTT	CASSERQTNEKLFF
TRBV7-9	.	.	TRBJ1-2	TGTGCCAGCAGCTTAGCAGGTTCGGGCAACTATGGCTACACCTTC	CASSLAGSGNYGYTF
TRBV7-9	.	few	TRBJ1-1	TGTGCCAGCAGCTTTAACACCGGGGCTGAAGCTTTCTTT	CASSFNTGAEAFF
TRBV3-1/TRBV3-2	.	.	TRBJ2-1	TGTGCCAGCAGCCGGTCAGACAATGAGCAGTTCTTC	CASSRSDNEQFF
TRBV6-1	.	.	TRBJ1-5	TGTGCCAGCAGTGAAGCGCCCAGGGGAGGTCAGCCCCAGCATTTT	CASSEAPRGGQPQHF
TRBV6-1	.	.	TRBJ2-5	TGTGCCAGCAGTGGACTCCGAGAGACCCAGTACTTC	CASSGLRETQYF
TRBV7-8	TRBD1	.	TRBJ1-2	TGTGCCAGCAGCCAAACCGGGACAGATGTTCATGGCTACACCTTC	CASSQTGTDVHGYTF
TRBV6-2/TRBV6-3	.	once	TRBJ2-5	TGTGCCAGCAGCAAGTCGCTAGAAGGGACCCAGTACTTC	CASSKSLEGTQYF
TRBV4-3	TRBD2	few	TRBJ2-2	TGCGCCAGCAGCCAACACTTGCGGGGGGGCCCTCCCGGGGAGCTGTTTTTT	CASSQHLRGGPPGELFF
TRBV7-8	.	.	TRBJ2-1	TGTGCCAGCAGCCAAGTCACTGGGAGCTCCTACAATGAGCAGTTCTTC	CASSQVTGSSYNEQFF
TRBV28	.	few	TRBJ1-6	TGTGCCAGCAGTTTATCGGGACGGCCAAATTCACCCCTCCACTTT	CASSLSGRPNSPLHF
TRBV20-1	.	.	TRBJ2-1	TGCAGTGCTAGAGATGCCGACCAGGTCTTC	CSARDADQVF
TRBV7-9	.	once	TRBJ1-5	TGTGCCAGCAGCTCAATATTAGGGAACCCCCAGCATTTT	CASSSILGNPQHF
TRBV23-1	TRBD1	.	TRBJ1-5	TGCGCCAGCAGTCAAATCCCCGTCCAGGGGGTTGATCAGCCCCAGCATTTT	CASSQIPVQGVDQPQHF
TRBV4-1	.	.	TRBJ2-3	TGCGCCAGCAGCCGGGGCACAGATACGCAGTATTTT	CASSRGTDTQYF
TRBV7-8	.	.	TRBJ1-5	TGTGCCAGCAGCTCGGGACGCGACAATCAGCCCCAGCATTTT	CASSSGRDNQPQHF
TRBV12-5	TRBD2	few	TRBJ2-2	TGTGCTAGTGGTTCGGGACTAGCGGGGATCACCGGGGAGCTGTTTTTT	CASGSGLAGITGELFF
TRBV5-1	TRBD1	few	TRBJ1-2	TGCGCCAGCAGCTCTAGGGACAGCCAATTGAACTATGGCTACACCTTC	CASSSRDSQLNYGYTF
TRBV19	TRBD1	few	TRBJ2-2	TGTGCCAGGGACCCAGACAGGGGGCTTGCGCCGAACACCGGGGAGCTGTTTTTT	CARDPDRGLAPNTGELFF
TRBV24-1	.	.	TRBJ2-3	TGTGCCACCAGTGATTTAGCCGGGGTCACAGATACGCAGTATTTT	CATSDLAGVTDTQYF